The 20 T cell receptor beta chains listed next were all sequenced from one sample in a study of CXCR3-negative and CXCR3-positive naive CD8 T cells. Study observations and caveats: A higher hydrophobicity marked the TRB CDR3s of CXCR3-positive naive cells versus CXCR3-negative naive cells.

No antigen has been identified for these receptors. 5' RACE with UMI labels generated the TRB cDNA libraries. TCRdb reprocessed the 5' RACE reads and reports one entry per CDR3 protein, with no DNA. Its table records 140,000 to 150,000 distinct CDR3 sequences. The sample was naive CXCR3+ CD8+ T cells from blood. The subset is: CD45RO-CCR7+CD27+CD95- naive CD8+ T cells expressing CXCR3 (TNR3+). These receptors originate from a human donor in good health. Some clones in this sample may be carry-over from other donors' samples.

This chain's CDR3 is CASSTFSGSLENIQYF. V gene TRBV19 combines with J gene TRBJ2-4; TCRdb returns TRBD2, unconfirmable since there is no DNA. Looked up from germline, CDR1 is LNHDA and CDR2 is SQIVND (reference sequence). CDR3 size: 16 residues.

This chain's CDR3 is CSARDLTGDGANVLTF. The V and J genes are TRBV20-1 and TRBJ2-6; as DNA is missing, the TRBD1 call by TCRdb cannot be tested. CDR3 length: 16 residues. From germline, CDR1 is DFQATT and CDR2 SNEGSKA (reference sequence).

The chain's CDR3 is CASSSPAGRSSPLHF. The genes are TRBV11-2 and TRBJ1-6. This CDR3 comprises 15 residues. Germline CDR1 and CDR2: SGHAT and FQNNGV.

The V gene is TRBV10-3, the J gene TRBJ2-7. Germline V lookup: CDR1 ENHRY, CDR2 SYGVKD. The CDR3 length is 11 residues. CDR3 sequence reads: CATGRAYEQYF.

The V call is TRBV9, the J call TRBJ2-7. CDR3 length equals 15 residues. Germline V gives CDR1 SGDLS, CDR2 YYNGEE. CDR3 residues: CASSVDGTTSNEQYF. The entire variable domain, with the rest obtained from reference TRBV9 and TRBJ2-7, is as follows: DSGVTQTPKHLITATGQRVTLRCSPRSGDLSVYWYQQSLDQGLQFLIQYYNGEERAKGNILERFSAQQFPDLHSELNLSSLELGDSALYFCASSVDGTTSNEQYFGPGTRLTVT.

This rearrangement joins TRBV10-2 to TRBJ1-1. This CDR3 spans 14 amino acids. The germline gives CDR1 WSHSY, CDR2 SAAADI. The chain's CDR3 is CASSEGDRNTEAFF.

The chain is built from TRBV15 and TRBJ2-1; TCRdb designates TRBD2, a call that cannot be tested without DNA. The CDR3 extends over 14 amino acids. Germline values: CDR1 LNHNV, CDR2 YYDKDF (reference sequence). CDR3 amino acids: CATSRVALINEQFF.

This chain links TRBV6-5 with TRBJ2-1. CDR3 size: 17 residues. Per the germline V gene, CDR1 is MNHEY and CDR2 is SVGAGI. CDR3 sequence: CASSYNVDYGLYNEQFF.

The chain links TRBV6-6 to TRBJ2-1; TCRdb picks TRBD1, but there is no DNA to check that call. Germline CDR1 reads MNHNY; CDR2 reads SVGAGI (reference sequence). This CDR3 has 17 residues. CDR3: CASSDPSGTGTYNEQFF.

The genes are TRBV10-3 and TRBJ1-1; the D call from TCRdb, TRBD1, cannot be confirmed without DNA. Germline assignment: CDR1 ENHRY and CDR2 SYGVKD. The length of the CDR3 is 13 residues. The CDR3 region is CAIRKGVEPEAFF.

The gene calls are TRBV7-9 and TRBJ2-4. CDR1 is SEHNR, CDR2 FQNEAQ, per germline (reference sequence). The CDR3 totals 15 residues. The CDR3 loop is CASSLPEEGKRIQYF.

The chain is built from TRBV27 and TRBJ1-2. Germline CDR1 is MNHEY and CDR2 is SMNVEV (reference sequence). This CDR3 is 13 amino acids long. This CDR3 is CASSSAANYGYTF.

CDR3 in amino acids: CASSLEGGLTDTQYF. This chain joins TRBV7-9 and TRBJ2-3; TCRdb selects TRBD1, and the lack of DNA leaves this call unchecked. Germline CDR1 SEHNR, CDR2 FQNEAQ (reference sequence). This CDR3 spans 15 amino acids.

The CDR3 loop reads CASSSLGDGYTF. The V call is TRBV5-1, the J call TRBJ1-2; TCRdb names TRBD1, which stays unverified in the absence of DNA. The CDR3 sequence is 12 residues long. Germline V CDR1 and CDR2: SGHRS, YFSETQ.

The chain has TRBV11-2 and TRBJ2-3; the D gene TCRdb calls, TRBD2, cannot be checked with no DNA. Germline-derived CDR1 and CDR2 are SGHAT and FQNNGV. The CDR3 loop spans 18 amino acids. The CDR3: CASSSQPLLAESTDTQYF. Drawing the rest from reference TRBV11-2 and TRBJ2-3, the complete variable domain is EAGVAQSPRYKIIEKRQSVAFWCNPISGHATLYWYQQILGQGPKLLIQFQNNGVVDDSQLPKDRFSAERLKGVDSTLKIQPAKLEDSAVYLCASSSQPLLAESTDTQYFGPGTRLTVL.

The chain combines TRBV20-1 with TRBJ2-7; the D call of TRBD1 rests on TCRdb alone, since no DNA is present to check it. The CDR3 length is 17 residues. Germline V gene lookup returns CDR1 DFQATT and CDR2 SNEGSKA (reference sequence). CDR3 sequence reads: CSAQELGGDWKFYEQYF.

The chain joins TRBV4-1 to TRBJ2-1; there is no DNA to check the TCRdb D call of TRBD1. The CDR3 contains 15 residues. Germline CDR1 is MGHRA and CDR2 is YSYEKL. CDR3: CASSHGGGLHNEQFF.

The CDR3 spells CSVVGQGNTDTQYF. The chain is built from TRBV29-1 and TRBJ2-3; without DNA, the TCRdb call of TRBD1 cannot be checked. From germline, CDR1 is SQVTM and CDR2 ANQGSEA. The CDR3 length is 14 residues.

This sequence joins TRBV5-5 and TRBJ1-1; TCRdb selects TRBD1, and the lack of DNA leaves this call unchecked. The CDR3 totals 16 residues. The germline V gene encodes CDR1 SGHKS and CDR2 YYEKEE (reference sequence). CDR3 protein: CASSPGAGKMNTEAFF.

This chain links TRBV15 with TRBJ1-1. The CDR3 covers 12 residues. Germline CDR1 reads LNHNV; CDR2 reads YYDKDF (reference sequence). CDR3 sequence reads: CDTSRDRSEAFF.